This is a list of T cell receptor beta chains from one sample in a study of vaccination effects on CD4 cells after COVID-19. Their antigen targets remain unknown. TCRdb's table, derived via immunoSEQ multiplex PCR, lists solely in-frame clones and lacks some. The repertoire consists of about 61,000 clones, with approximately 80% occurring once and the leading ten covering about 2.4%. Sequencing used CD4+ T cells from PBMCs cultured with HCoV-229E spike peptides, obtained before COVID-19 vaccination. These receptors all stem from a human donor who received a COVID-19 vaccine. Both conserved end residues are part of each CDR3. D genes are given only for firm matches. Some rows mark clone size as missing; the rest say once, few, many or name a class of expanded clone.

clone size: .; CDR3 length: 15; D gene: TRBD2; V gene: TRBV2; J gene: TRBJ2-3; CDR3 protein: CASKERGGITDTQYF; CDR3 DNA: TGTGCCAGCAAGGAGCGGGGGGGCATCACAGATACGCAGTATTTT
clone size: .; CDR3 length: 13; D gene: .; V gene: TRBV24-1; J gene: TRBJ2-6; CDR3 protein: CATRSSGANVLTF; CDR3 DNA: TGTGCCACCAGGAGCTCTGGGGCCAACGTCCTGACTTTC
clone size: .; CDR3 length: 16; D gene: .; V gene: TRBV9; J gene: TRBJ2-1; CDR3 protein: CASSTQDHWSRNEQFF; CDR3 DNA: TGTGCCAGCAGCACTCAGGACCATTGGTCGCGTAATGAGCAGTTCTTC
clone size: .; CDR3 length: 12; D gene: .; V gene: TRBV19; J gene: TRBJ1-5; CDR3 protein: CASRVSNQPQHF; CDR3 DNA: TGTGCCAGCAGGGTTAGCAATCAGCCCCAGCATTTT
clone size: .; CDR3 length: 16; D gene: .; V gene: TRBV5-1; J gene: TRBJ2-4; CDR3 protein: CASSLRTDLAKNIQYF; CDR3 DNA: TGCGCCAGCAGCCTCCGGACAGATTTAGCCAAAAACATTCAGTACTTC
clone size: .; CDR3 length: 14; D gene: .; V gene: TRBV5-1; J gene: TRBJ1-2; CDR3 protein: CASSLRTVNYGYTF; CDR3 DNA: TGCGCCAGCAGCTTACGGACGGTGAACTATGGCTACACCTTC
clone size: .; CDR3 length: 17; D gene: .; V gene: TRBV19; J gene: TRBJ2-1; CDR3 protein: CASSIQPRGGIRNEQFF; CDR3 DNA: TGTGCCAGTAGTATACAGCCCAGGGGCGGAATTCGCAATGAGCAGTTCTTC
clone size: .; CDR3 length: 15; D gene: TRBD1; V gene: TRBV2; J gene: TRBJ2-1; CDR3 protein: CASSLDRVSYNEQFF; CDR3 DNA: TGTGCCAGCAGTCTGGACAGGGTATCCTACAATGAGCAGTTCTTC
clone size: .; CDR3 length: 15; D gene: TRBD1; V gene: TRBV28; J gene: TRBJ2-5; CDR3 protein: CASSPTTGGTGTQYF; CDR3 DNA: TGTGCCAGCAGCCCTACAACAGGGGGAACAGGGACCCAGTACTTC
clone size: .; CDR3 length: 13; D gene: .; V gene: TRBV28; J gene: TRBJ1-1; CDR3 protein: CASSPSVNTEAFF; CDR3 DNA: TGTGCCAGCAGTCCTTCAGTGAACACTGAAGCTTTCTTT
clone size: .; CDR3 length: 14; D gene: .; V gene: TRBV19; J gene: TRBJ1-1; CDR3 protein: CASFRRGMNTEAFF; CDR3 DNA: TGTGCCAGTTTTCGAAGGGGCATGAACACTGAAGCTTTCTTT
clone size: .; CDR3 length: 13; D gene: .; V gene: TRBV3-1/TRBV3-2; J gene: TRBJ2-5; CDR3 protein: CASSRGRGETQYF; CDR3 DNA: TGTGCCAGCAGCCGCGGCAGGGGAGAGACCCAGTACTTC
clone size: .; CDR3 length: 15; D gene: .; V gene: TRBV27; J gene: TRBJ2-1; CDR3 protein: CASSYLAPPYNEQFF; CDR3 DNA: TGTGCCAGCAGTTATCTAGCGCCTCCCTACAATGAGCAGTTCTTC
clone size: .; CDR3 length: 15; D gene: .; V gene: TRBV4-3; J gene: TRBJ2-2; CDR3 protein: CASSQEFGAPGELFF; CDR3 DNA: TGCGCCAGCAGCCAAGAGTTTGGGGCCCCCGGGGAGCTGTTTTTT
clone size: .; CDR3 length: 14; D gene: .; V gene: TRBV5-1; J gene: TRBJ1-6; CDR3 protein: CASSLGGKNSPLHF; CDR3 DNA: TGCGCCAGCAGCTTGGGGGGTAAGAATTCACCCCTCCACTTT
clone size: .; CDR3 length: 13; D gene: .; V gene: TRBV10-1; J gene: TRBJ1-1; CDR3 protein: CASSVDRNTEAFF; CDR3 DNA: TGCGCCAGCTCGGTGGACAGAAACACTGAAGCTTTCTTT
clone size: few; CDR3 length: 13; D gene: .; V gene: TRBV7-2; J gene: TRBJ1-2; CDR3 protein: CASSSTGTTGYTF; CDR3 DNA: TGTGCCAGCAGCTCAACCGGGACAACTGGCTACACCTTC
clone size: .; CDR3 length: 19; D gene: TRBD1; V gene: TRBV5-5; J gene: TRBJ2-1; CDR3 protein: CASSLSPGTGNPLYNEQFF; CDR3 DNA: TGTGCCAGCAGCTTAAGTCCCGGGACAGGGAATCCCTTGTACAATGAGCAGTTCTTC
clone size: .; CDR3 length: 16; D gene: .; V gene: TRBV11-2; J gene: TRBJ2-3; CDR3 protein: CASSRLYGEGTDTQYF; CDR3 DNA: TGTGCCAGCAGCCGCCTCTATGGGGAAGGGACAGATACGCAGTATTTT
clone size: .; CDR3 length: 19; D gene: .; V gene: TRBV7-3; J gene: TRBJ2-2; CDR3 protein: CASSLIPAISPGYTGELFF; CDR3 DNA: TGTGCCAGCAGCCTCATACCCGCCATTTCACCCGGGTACACCGGGGAGCTGTTTTTT
clone size: once; CDR3 length: 13; D gene: .; V gene: TRBV5-1; J gene: TRBJ2-2; CDR3 protein: CASSSAVTGELFF; CDR3 DNA: TGCGCCAGCAGCAGCGCGGTCACCGGGGAGCTGTTTTTT
clone size: .; CDR3 length: 15; D gene: .; V gene: TRBV12-5; J gene: TRBJ2-5; CDR3 protein: CASGPSRGFRETQYF; CDR3 DNA: TGTGCTAGTGGCCCGAGTAGGGGTTTCCGAGAGACCCAGTACTTC
clone size: .; CDR3 length: 10; D gene: .; V gene: TRBV20-1; J gene: TRBJ1-2; CDR3 protein: CSASNYGYTF; CDR3 DNA: TGCAGTGCTTCAAACTATGGCTACACCTTC
clone size: .; CDR3 length: 12; D gene: .; V gene: TRBV15; J gene: TRBJ1-2; CDR3 protein: CATSRYTGGYTF; CDR3 DNA: TGTGCCACCAGCCGGTACACGGGAGGCTACACCTTC
clone size: .; CDR3 length: 12; D gene: .; V gene: TRBV12-5; J gene: TRBJ2-5; CDR3 protein: CASAGNAETQYF; CDR3 DNA: TGTGCTAGTGCTGGTAATGCAGAGACCCAGTACTTC
clone size: few; CDR3 length: 13; D gene: .; V gene: TRBV11-2; J gene: TRBJ2-5; CDR3 protein: CASSTGTWETQYF; CDR3 DNA: TGTGCCAGCAGTACCGGGACGTGGGAGACCCAGTACTTC
clone size: .; CDR3 length: 13; D gene: .; V gene: TRBV30; J gene: TRBJ1-1; CDR3 protein: CAWSVMGDTEAFF; CDR3 DNA: TGTGCCTGGAGTGTAATGGGGGACACTGAAGCTTTCTTT
clone size: .; CDR3 length: 16; D gene: TRBD1; V gene: TRBV28; J gene: TRBJ2-5; CDR3 protein: CASSLLLPQGLRTQYF; CDR3 DNA: TGTGCCAGCAGTTTACTTTTACCACAGGGGTTGAGGACCCAGTACTTC
clone size: .; CDR3 length: 15; D gene: .; V gene: TRBV19; J gene: TRBJ1-5; CDR3 protein: CASSIDSGANQPQHF; CDR3 DNA: TGTGCCAGTAGTATAGACTCGGGGGCCAATCAGCCCCAGCATTTT
clone size: .; CDR3 length: 14; D gene: .; V gene: TRBV5-1; J gene: TRBJ1-3; CDR3 protein: CASRDTISGNTIYF; CDR3 DNA: TGCGCCAGCAGGGACACCATCTCTGGAAACACCATATATTTT
clone size: .; CDR3 length: 18; D gene: .; V gene: TRBV5-5; J gene: TRBJ1-4; CDR3 protein: CASSRLPARTPLGEKLFF; CDR3 DNA: TGTGCCAGCAGCAGACTACCGGCAAGGACCCCCTTGGGTGAAAAACTGTTTTTT
clone size: .; CDR3 length: 17; D gene: .; V gene: TRBV14; J gene: TRBJ2-5; CDR3 protein: CASSPLEGRGRGETQYF; CDR3 DNA: TGTGCCAGCAGCCCACTTGAGGGGCGAGGACGAGGAGAGACCCAGTACTTC
clone size: .; CDR3 length: 16; D gene: TRBD2; V gene: TRBV5-4; J gene: TRBJ2-5; CDR3 protein: CASSRTSGGGGETQYF; CDR3 DNA: TGTGCCAGCAGCCGGACTAGCGGGGGGGGCGGAGAGACCCAGTACTTC
clone size: .; CDR3 length: 15; D gene: .; V gene: TRBV18; J gene: TRBJ2-1; CDR3 protein: CASSPLSSSYNEQFF; CDR3 DNA: TGTGCCAGCTCACCGTTGTCGAGCTCCTACAATGAGCAGTTCTTC
clone size: .; CDR3 length: 13; D gene: .; V gene: TRBV7-2; J gene: TRBJ1-5; CDR3 protein: CASSFDSYQPQHF; CDR3 DNA: TGTGCCAGCAGCTTTGACAGTTATCAGCCCCAGCATTTT
clone size: .; CDR3 length: 13; D gene: .; V gene: TRBV5-1; J gene: TRBJ2-1; CDR3 protein: CASSEDRDNEQFF; CDR3 DNA: TGCGCCAGCAGCGAGGACAGAGACAATGAGCAGTTCTTC
clone size: .; CDR3 length: 14; D gene: .; V gene: TRBV11-3; J gene: TRBJ2-1; CDR3 protein: CASSLDSGRNEQFF; CDR3 DNA: TGTGCCAGCAGCTTAGATTCAGGGCGCAATGAGCAGTTCTTC
clone size: .; CDR3 length: 16; D gene: .; V gene: TRBV4-1; J gene: TRBJ1-2; CDR3 protein: CASSQTGTRANYGYTF; CDR3 DNA: TGCGCCAGCAGCCAAACCGGGACACGGGCTAACTATGGCTACACCTTC
clone size: .; CDR3 length: 13; D gene: .; V gene: TRBV5-1; J gene: TRBJ2-1; CDR3 protein: CASSLAEGNEQFF; CDR3 DNA: TGCGCCAGCAGCTTGGCCGAGGGGAACGAGCAGTTCTTC
clone size: .; CDR3 length: 10; D gene: .; V gene: TRBV29-1; J gene: TRBJ1-2; CDR3 protein: CSVEDYGYTF; CDR3 DNA: TGCAGCGTTGAAGATTATGGCTACACCTTC
clone size: .; CDR3 length: 14; D gene: .; V gene: TRBV7-2; J gene: TRBJ2-5; CDR3 protein: CASSLAGSGETQYF; CDR3 DNA: TGTGCCAGCAGCTTAGCGGGGAGCGGAGAGACCCAGTACTTC
clone size: .; CDR3 length: 14; D gene: TRBD2; V gene: TRBV29-1; J gene: TRBJ2-4; CDR3 protein: CSVEASGGGDIQYF; CDR3 DNA: TGCAGCGTTGAGGCTAGCGGGGGAGGAGACATTCAGTACTTC
clone size: .; CDR3 length: 11; D gene: .; V gene: TRBV2; J gene: TRBJ2-2; CDR3 protein: CASSAWRELFF; CDR3 DNA: TGTGCCAGCAGTGCCTGGCGGGAGCTGTTTTTT
clone size: .; CDR3 length: 17; D gene: TRBD2; V gene: TRBV4-2; J gene: TRBJ2-5; CDR3 protein: CASSRDLLAGGQETQYF; CDR3 DNA: TGTGCCAGCAGCCGGGACCTTCTAGCGGGGGGACAAGAGACCCAGTACTTC
clone size: .; CDR3 length: 15; D gene: .; V gene: TRBV6-2/TRBV6-3; J gene: TRBJ1-6; CDR3 protein: CASSYDPAGNSPLHF; CDR3 DNA: TGTGCCAGCAGTTATGACCCGGCAGGCAATTCACCCCTCCACTTT
clone size: .; CDR3 length: 17; D gene: TRBD1; V gene: TRBV2; J gene: TRBJ1-2; CDR3 protein: CASSSGTGGFRGYGYTF; CDR3 DNA: TGTGCCAGCAGCTCCGGGACAGGGGGCTTCCGCGGCTATGGCTACACCTTC
clone size: .; CDR3 length: 13; D gene: .; V gene: TRBV7-9; J gene: TRBJ1-1; CDR3 protein: CASSFWTDTEAFF; CDR3 DNA: TGTGCCAGCAGCTTTTGGACAGACACTGAAGCTTTCTTT
clone size: once; CDR3 length: 15; D gene: TRBD2; V gene: TRBV5-1; J gene: TRBJ2-5; CDR3 protein: CASSWLAGAQETQYF; CDR3 DNA: TGCGCCAGCAGCTGGCTAGCGGGGGCCCAAGAGACCCAGTACTTC
clone size: .; CDR3 length: 13; D gene: TRBD1; V gene: TRBV29-1; J gene: TRBJ2-1; CDR3 protein: CSVRQGTYNEQFF; CDR3 DNA: TGCAGCGTTCGACAGGGGACCTACAATGAGCAGTTCTTC
clone size: .; CDR3 length: 13; D gene: .; V gene: TRBV12-3/TRBV12-4; J gene: TRBJ2-5; CDR3 protein: CASRVQGWETQYF; CDR3 DNA: TGTGCCAGCAGGGTCCAGGGGTGGGAGACCCAGTACTTC